One sample yielded the 25 T cell receptor beta chains listed below, sequenced in a study of cytomegalovirus exposure and HLA in healthy donors. 60 Vbeta and 13 Jbeta primers were used in PCR. The table came from immunoSEQ multiplex PCR; TCRdb's copy has only in-frame clones and leaves some out. The sample has 100,000 to 150,000 clones, about 85% seen once. The sequenced sample was PBMCs. These receptors originate from a boy aged 5-17 years in good health and CMV-seronegative.

The chain is built from TRBV6-5 and TRBJ1-5, with a weak D call TRBD1 (5 bases). Trimming took off 6 bases at V and 7 bases at J, with 13 bases between the two ends. This CDR3 is built from 13 residues. Germline CDR1 reads MNHEY; CDR2 reads SVGAGI. The CDR3 protein is CASSLYRQQPQHF. The CDR3 nucleotides are TGTGCCAGCAGCCTTTACCGACAGCAGCCCCAGCATTTT.

CDR3: CASSSGLPGYGYTF. For the CDR3, the DNA is TGCGCCAGCAGCTCGGGCCTTCCAGGGTATGGCTACACCTTC. The V gene is TRBV5-1, the J gene TRBJ1-2; D is possibly TRBD1 (5 bases). Per germline, CDR1 SGHRS and CDR2 YFSETQ. The CDR3 consists of 14 residues. Trimming removed 3 bases from V and 5 bases from J, with 14 bases in between.

The V gene is TRBV14, the J gene TRBJ2-1, with 10 bases that match TRBD2. V lost 4 bases, J lost 1 base, and 16 bases stayed unmatched. The CDR3 is 20 amino acids. Germline V gene sequence: CDR1 SGHDN, CDR2 FVKESK. The CDR3 DNA is TGTGCCAGCAGCCCCCCGGAGGAGCGGGAGGGCCGGGGTTCCTACAATGAGCAGTTCTTC. Its protein is CASSPPEEREGRGSYNEQFF. Full variable domain (remainder filled in from reference TRBV14 and TRBJ2-1): EAGVTQFPSHSVIEKGQTVTLRCDPISGHDNLYWYRRVMGKEIKFLLHFVKESKQDESGMPNNRFLAERTGGTYSTLKVQPAELEDSGVYFCASSPPEEREGRGSYNEQFFGPGTRLTVL.

The rearrangement links TRBV20-1 to TRBJ2-1; the match to TRBD1 covers 10 bases. Germline V lookup: CDR1 DFQATT, CDR2 SNEGSKA (reference sequence). This CDR3 is built from 10 residues. The junction had 5 bases not matched to a gene; V was cut back by 6 bases and J by 15 bases. DNA of the CDR3: TGCAGTGCATCGGACAGGGGGACGTTCTTC. This encodes CSASDRGTFF.

The chain uses TRBV2 and TRBJ2-5; TRBD2 agrees at 7 bases. V lost 7 bases and J lost 2; bases outside the gene matches: 7. Germline CDR1 and CDR2: SNHLY and FYNNEI. The CDR3 extends over 14 amino acids. Written as DNA, the CDR3 is TGTGCCAGCAAAAAGGGACTACAACAAGAGACCCAGTACTTC. Residues: CASKKGLQQETQYF.

The rearrangement joins TRBV7-3 to TRBJ2-1, with TRBD2 matching 12 bases. This CDR3 is built from 16 residues. CDR1 is SGHTA and CDR2 is FQGTGA in the germline V gene. J was trimmed by 5 bases and V by 4 bases; bases with no gene match: 6. In nucleotides, the CDR3 is TGTGCCAGCAGCTCCACTAGCGGGAGGATCCACAATGAGCAGTTCTTC. It codes for CASSSTSGRIHNEQFF.

J is TRBJ2-5 and V is TRBV4-3; 11 bases map to TRBD2. There are 16 residues in the CDR3. Germline loops: CDR1 LGHNA, CDR2 YSLEER. V was pared by 5 bases and J by 7 bases, with 12 bases of the junction left unmatched. The CDR3 DNA is TGCGCCAGCAGCAAAAACACGGGACTAGCGGAGGGGACCCAGTACTTC. Translated, it gives CASSKNTGLAEGTQYF.

This chain connects TRBV6-5 to TRBJ2-3, with D possibly TRBD2 on 7 matching bases. This CDR3 is built from 15 residues. Looked up from germline, CDR1 is MNHEY and CDR2 is SVGAGI. Trimming removed 6 bases from V and 2 bases from J, with 15 bases in between. The CDR3 loop reads CASRTTAGATDTQYF. CDR3 bases: TGTGCCAGCAGGACCACGGCGGGGGCCACAGATACGCAGTATTTT.

J is TRBJ2-3 and V is TRBV2, with 8 bases aligning to TRBD2. CDR1 is SNHLY and CDR2 is FYNNEI in the germline V gene. Trimming removed 0 bases from V and 10 bases from J; junction bases left unmatched: 12. The CDR3 runs 16 residues. CDR3 loop: CASSEAPAGGLSPQYF. The CDR3 DNA reads TGTGCCAGCAGTGAAGCGCCGGCGGGGGGCCTCTCCCCGCAGTATTTT.

The table lists this clone with a few counts. The chain carries TRBV7-2 and TRBJ1-4; 10 bases are a match to TRBD1. There are 16 residues in the CDR3. Germline-derived CDR1 and CDR2 are SGHTA and FQGNSA. Trimming cost V 1 base and J 6 bases; bases outside gene matches: 5. The CDR3 region is CASSLVAGTGDEKLFF. In DNA, the CDR3 is TGTGCCAGCAGCTTAGTGGCCGGGACAGGGGATGAAAAACTGTTTTTT.

The chain recombines TRBV6-5 with TRBJ2-2; weak D call: TRBD1 (5 bases). Looked up from germline, CDR1 is MNHEY and CDR2 is SVGAGI. The V end was cut by 8 bases, the J end by 7 bases, with 20 bases between. The CDR3 sequence is 15 residues long. The CDR3 bases are TGTGCCAGCCGAAGGGTCAGGGCATCAGGCGGGGAGCTGTTTTTT. The encoded protein is CASRRVRASGGELFF.

The V and J genes are TRBV27 and TRBJ1-1, with TRBD1 as a possible D gene (6 bases). Trimming shortened V by 2 bases and J by 4 bases, and 11 bases separated the two germline ends. CDR1 MNHEY and CDR2 SMNVEV come from the germline V gene (reference sequence). This CDR3 comprises 14 residues. CDR3 coding DNA: TGTGCCAGCAGTTTAGGCCTAGGGGGCACTGAAGCTTTCTTT. This encodes CASSLGLGGTEAFF.

In regard to this clone: Mismatch with germline at one junction end may stem from a read error. The rearrangement joins TRBV7-8 to TRBJ1-5, with 9 bases identical to TRBD1. This CDR3 has 15 amino acids. Germline CDR1 is SGHVS and CDR2 is FQNEAQ. The CDR3, as DNA: TGTGCCAGCAGCCTACAGGACAGGGGCAAACAGCCCCAGCATTTT. Its translation is CASSLQDRGKQPQHF.

V and J are TRBV4-1 and TRBJ1-4; no firm D call. V dropped 3 bases and J dropped 0 bases, with 17 bases sitting between them. CDR1 is MGHRA, CDR2 YSYEKL, per germline. The length of the CDR3 is 18 residues. In DNA, the CDR3 is TGCGCCAGCAGCCACCCTAGGACGGGAATTGCAACTAATGAAAAACTGTTTTTT. It yields the protein CASSHPRTGIATNEKLFF.

In its sample, this clone was seen once. This chain connects TRBV7-2 to TRBJ2-1; 10 bases align to TRBD2. V lost 7 bases to trimming and J lost 6 bases; unmatched junction nucleotides: 12. Germline CDR1 is SGHTA and CDR2 is FQGNSA. The CDR3 length is 16 residues. The CDR3 region is CASKSGGDLDRNEQFF. The CDR3 nucleotides are TGTGCCAGCAAGAGCGGGGGGGACTTGGATCGCAATGAGCAGTTCTTC.

V and J are TRBV19 and TRBJ1-1; D gene unclear. The CDR3 has 14 amino acids. V lost 3 bases and J 1 base, leaving 9 bases between the germline ends. CDR1 and CDR2 from the germline V gene are LNHDA and SQIVND (reference sequence). The CDR3 reads CASSIKLRNTEAFF. The CDR3 bases are TGTGCCAGTAGTATCAAGTTGCGGAACACTGAAGCTTTCTTT.

This clone was found once. Other nucleotide sequences from this sample produce the same CDR3. V and J are TRBV4-2 and TRBJ1-1; D ambiguous. CDR1 LGHNA and CDR2 YNFKEQ come from the germline V gene. With 1 base removed from V and 5 bases from J, the gap between germline ends came to 5 bases. The CDR3 is made up of 12 amino acids. CDR3 protein: CASSQGETEAFF. The CDR3 DNA follows: TGTGCCAGCAGCCAAGGAGAGACTGAAGCTTTCTTT.

This rearrangement joins TRBV19 to TRBJ2-7; possibly TRBD2 for D (7 bases). The germline V gene has CDR1 LNHDA and CDR2 SQIVND (reference sequence). The CDR3 covers 14 residues. Trimming left V 10 bases short and J 4 bases short, with 20 bases between. CDR3 protein: CATTPGAAGYEQYF. The CDR3 region has the DNA TGTGCCACCACCCCGGGGGCAGCGGGATACGAGCAGTACTTC.

This clone was detected only once. The rearrangement uses TRBV9 and TRBJ2-5; TRBD2 matches at 7 bases. This CDR3 is 15 amino acids long. The junction had 7 bases not matched to a gene; V was cut back by 4 bases and J by 1 base. The germline CDR1 and CDR2 sequences are SGDLS and YYNGEE. Here the CDR3 DNA reads TGTGCCAGCAGCCTATCTAGCGGCCGCCAAGAGACCCAGTACTTC. Its translation: CASSLSSGRQETQYF.

This chain links TRBV5-6 with TRBJ2-1; TRBD1 is a possible D gene (6 bases). There are 14 residues in the CDR3. Trimming shortened V by 1 base and J by 5 bases, and 10 bases separated the two germline ends. Germline V gene sequence: CDR1 SGHDT, CDR2 YYEEEE. Here the CDR3 DNA reads TGTGCCAGCAGCTTGTTCGGACAGCACAATGAGCAGTTCTTC. It specifies CASSLFGQHNEQFF.

In this sample, this clone turned up once. This rearrangement joins TRBV10-3 to TRBJ1-2; the D is unclear. Trimming pared 0 bases from V and 7 bases from J, leaving 6 bases between. The CDR3 has 12 residues. Germline V gene lookup returns CDR1 ENHRY and CDR2 SYGVKD. CDR3: CAISESSGGYTF. In nucleotides, the CDR3 is TGTGCCATCAGTGAGTCCAGTGGTGGCTACACCTTC.

Here the CDR3 DNA reads TGTGCCAGCAGTGAAGTTCCGGGGGAGGAGCAGTTCTTC. The encoded protein is CASSEVPGEEQFF. This rearrangement joins TRBV6-1 to TRBJ2-1; perhaps TRBD2 as D (6 bases). With 1 base removed from V and 10 bases from J, the gap between germline ends came to 11 bases. The CDR3 spans 13 residues. From germline, CDR1 is MNHNS and CDR2 SASEGT.

The rearrangement uses TRBV5-1 and TRBJ2-1; tentatively, D is TRBD2 (5 bases). Germline V gene data show CDR1 as SGHRS and CDR2 as YFSETQ. Trimming shortened V by 4 bases and J by 6 bases, and 20 bases separated the two germline ends. CDR3 length equals 16 residues. CDR3 nucleotide sequence: TGCGCCAGCAGCGAAAACGGGGTCGGGATCATCAATGAGCAGTTCTTC. Protein: CASSENGVGIINEQFF.

The chain uses TRBV5-4 and TRBJ1-3; possibly TRBD1 for D (5 bases). Germline CDR1 is SGHNT and CDR2 is YYREEE (reference sequence). The CDR3 consists of 15 residues. V lost 0 bases to trimming and J lost 4 bases, with 11 bases between them. CDR3 in amino acids: CASSLDQGRGNTIYF. The CDR3 DNA follows: TGTGCCAGCAGCTTGGACCAGGGTAGAGGAAACACCATATATTTT.

This sequence joins TRBV7-9 and TRBJ1-1; TRBD1 matches at 7 bases. This CDR3 comprises 16 residues. Germline CDR1 and CDR2: SEHNR and FQNEAQ (reference sequence). V dropped 6 bases and J dropped 4; count of bases not matched to a gene: 14. The CDR3 is CASRPDRVRRATEAFF. DNA of the CDR3: TGTGCCAGCAGACCAGACAGGGTTCGGCGGGCCACTGAAGCTTTCTTT.